This record concerns one T cell receptor (beta chain) sequence. The antigen is undetermined. This sample is part of a study of cytomegalovirus exposure and HLA in healthy donors. Findings of the study overall: Some public TCRs appeared in many individuals, while most sequences were rare.

The repertoire was sequenced with immunoSEQ multiplex PCR; TCRdb's copy has only in-frame clones and lacks some. The table includes roughly 60,000 clones, around 94% detected once. Trimming cost V 5 bases and J 4 bases; bases outside gene matches: 9. Germline CDR1 is MNHEY and CDR2 is SMNVEV (reference sequence). The length of the CDR3 is 15 residues. The receptor's source is a man younger than 35 in good health and CMV-seronegative. Sequencing was done on a sample of PBMCs. The chain combines TRBV27 with TRBJ1-2; 8 bases fit TRBD1. This CDR3 reads CASSTTGQDSYGYTF. The CDR3 nucleotides are TGTGCCAGCAGTACAACGGGACAGGACTCCTATGGCTACACCTTC.